The present entry profiles one T cell receptor (beta chain) with its context. The CDR3 has 16 amino acids. Germline V gene sequence: CDR1 LGHDT, CDR2 YNNKEL (reference sequence). V was trimmed by 0 bases and J by 1 base, leaving 11 bases between them. The entry originates in a study of CD8 T cells in Susac syndrome. High-throughput TCR beta sequencing covered peripheral CD8+ and CD4+ T cells. Roughly 0.45 to 1 ug RNA was reverse transcribed with random hexamers. TCRdb called the immunoSEQ multiplex PCR reads again in MiXCR, with one record for every CDR3 protein. The data contain a few hundred thousand distinct CDR3 sequences, 92% of them singletons.

The rearrangement joins TRBV3-1 to TRBJ2-3, with D unresolved. The TCR was taken from a human donor with multiple sclerosis. The sequencing input was CD4+ T cells from PBMCs. This CDR3 reads CASSQEAARGTDTQYF. CDR3 DNA sequence: TGTGCCAGCAGCCAAGAGGCAGCTAGAGGCACAGATACGCAGTATTTT.